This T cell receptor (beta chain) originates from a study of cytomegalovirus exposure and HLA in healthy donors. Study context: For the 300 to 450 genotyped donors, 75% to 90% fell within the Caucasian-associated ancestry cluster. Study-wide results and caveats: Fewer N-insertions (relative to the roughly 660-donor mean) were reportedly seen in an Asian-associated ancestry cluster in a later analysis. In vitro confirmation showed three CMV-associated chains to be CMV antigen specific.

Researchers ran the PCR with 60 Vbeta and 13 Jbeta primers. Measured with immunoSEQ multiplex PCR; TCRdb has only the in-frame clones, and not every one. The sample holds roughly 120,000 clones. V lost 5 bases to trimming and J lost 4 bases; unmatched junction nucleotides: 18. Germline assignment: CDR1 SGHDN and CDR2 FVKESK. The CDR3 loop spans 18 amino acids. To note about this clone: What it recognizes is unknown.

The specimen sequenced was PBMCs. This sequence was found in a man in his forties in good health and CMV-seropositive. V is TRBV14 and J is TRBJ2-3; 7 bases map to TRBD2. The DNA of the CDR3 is TGTGCCAGCAGCGCCATGGGAGGCCCGGAGCGGGATGCAGATACGCAGTATTTT. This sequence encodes CASSAMGGPERDADTQYF.